What follows are 7 T cell receptor beta chains derived from one specimen sequenced in a study of CD4+ T cells in melanoma. Profiling relied on immunoSEQ multiplex PCR, and the TCRdb table lists in-frame clones only, not all of them. The sample lists 110,000 to 150,000 clones, around 90% occurring once. The origin of the receptors is a human donor with melanoma.

This sequence joins TRBV5-4 and TRBJ1-1; weak D call: TRBD1 (5 bases). CDR3 length equals 12 residues. Germline CDR1 and CDR2: SGHNT and YYREEE (reference sequence). V lost 4 bases and J 9 bases, leaving 13 bases between the germline ends. CDR3 loop: CASSREGDQAFF. As DNA, the CDR3 is TGTGCCAGCAGCCGGGAAGGGGATCAAGCTTTCTTT.

J is TRBJ1-1 and V is TRBV5-1; 8 nucleotides agree with TRBD1. The ends lost 7 bases at V and 3 bases at J; junction bases unmatched: 5. This CDR3 has 13 residues. From germline, CDR1 is SGHRS and CDR2 YFSETQ. CDR3 sequence reads: CASAVTGDTEAFF. CDR3 DNA sequence: TGCGCCAGCGCCGTGACAGGGGACACTGAAGCTTTCTTT.

This chain links TRBV10-3 with TRBJ1-1; the D gene is possibly TRBD1 (6 bases). V dropped 8 bases and J dropped 3 bases, with 19 bases sitting between them. CDR1 is ENHRY, CDR2 SYGVKD, per germline. This CDR3 region has 15 residues. The CDR3 loop is CAIGDSGAQYTEAFF. The DNA of the CDR3 is TGTGCCATCGGAGATTCAGGGGCACAGTACACTGAAGCTTTCTTT.

The genes are TRBV30 and TRBJ1-2; D possibly corresponds to TRBD1 (5 bases). The V and J ends lost 2 bases and 0 bases respectively, with 16 bases between them. Germline CDR1 reads GTSNPN; CDR2 reads SVGIG (reference sequence). This CDR3 has 16 residues. CDR3 in amino acids: CAWSRAFGTANYGYTF. The CDR3 DNA sequence: TGTGCCTGGAGTAGGGCCTTCGGGACGGCTAACTATGGCTACACCTTC.

The gene calls are TRBV18 and TRBJ2-5; tentative D call: TRBD2 (6 bases). Germline values: CDR1 KGHSH, CDR2 LQKENI. V lost 3 bases and J lost 1, with 12 bases in between. The CDR3 is made up of 15 amino acids. CDR3 coding DNA: TGTGCCAGCTCACCGGGGCGGGGCTTCCAAGAGACCCAGTACTTC. Translating it yields CASSPGRGFQETQYF.

V is TRBV7-6 and J is TRBJ1-5; D is unresolved. V was trimmed by 3 bases and J by 4 bases, leaving 7 bases between them. The length of the CDR3 is 13 residues. The germline CDR1 and CDR2 sequences are SGHVS and FNYEAQ. Written as DNA, the CDR3 is TGTGCCAGCAGCTTGGAGGTAAATCAGCCCCAGCATTTT. Amino acids: CASSLEVNQPQHF.

The chain has TRBV6-6 and TRBJ2-2; 13 bases map to TRBD2. J gave up 6 bases and V 6 bases, and 7 bases lay outside the gene matches. Germline V gives CDR1 MNHNY, CDR2 SVGAGI (reference sequence). This CDR3 is 16 amino acids long. CDR3: CASRRTSGGAPGELFF. Here the CDR3 DNA reads TGTGCCAGCAGAAGAACTAGCGGGGGGGCCCCCGGGGAGCTGTTTTTT.